This entry lists 29 T cell receptor beta chains sequenced from one sample in a study of T cell repertoires in cytomegalovirus infection. TCRdb reprocessed the reads with MiXCR, giving one entry per CDR3 protein. This sample has around 210,000 distinct CDR3 sequences, with approximately 7% found just once. Sequencing was carried out using PBMCs. Source of these receptors: a human donor in good health (CMV status not recorded). Some clones in this sample may be carry-over from other donors' samples.

Ten or more counts support this clonotype. The chain uses TRBV27 and TRBJ2-1, with D perhaps given as TRBD1 or TRBD2 (5 bases each). The ends were cut back, 2 bases at V and 3 bases at J, with 14 bases in the middle. In germline, CDR1 is MNHEY, CDR2 SMNVEV (reference sequence). The CDR3 extends over 16 amino acids. The CDR3 loop reads CASSLLGREFYNEQFF. CDR3 DNA: TGTGCCAGCAGTTTACTCGGCAGGGAGTTCTACAATGAGCAGTTCTTC.

This clonotype was observed at least ten times. The rearrangement uses TRBV5-1 and TRBJ1-2; D not certain. Trimming removed 0 bases at V and 3 bases at J, with 12 bases between. Germline assignment: CDR1 SGHRS and CDR2 YFSETQ. This CDR3 comprises 15 residues. The CDR3 loop is CASSLEAARDYGYTF. CDR3 coding DNA: TGCGCCAGCAGCTTGGAGGCGGCGCGAGACTATGGCTACACCTTC. Complete variable domain (other parts from reference TRBV5-1 and TRBJ1-2): KAGVTQTPRYLIKTRGQQVTLSCSPISGHRSVSWYQQTPGQGLQFLFEYFSETQRNKGNFPGRFSGRQFSNSRSEMNVSTLELGDSALYLCASSLEAARDYGYTFGSGTRLTVV.

At least ten counts were recorded for this clonotype. This rearrangement joins TRBV13 to TRBJ1-6; D may be TRBD1 (6 bases). Trimming cost V 2 bases and J 6 bases, with 11 bases left between them. Germline values: CDR1 PRHDT, CDR2 FYEKMQ (reference sequence). This CDR3 region has 15 residues. The CDR3 protein is CASSLPGASNSPLHF. The CDR3 coding sequence is TGTGCCAGCAGCTTACCGGGGGCCTCTAATTCACCCCTCCACTTT.

This clonotype was detected ten times or more. The genes are TRBV6-2 or TRBV6-3 and TRBJ2-1; 10 nucleotides match TRBD2. The CDR3 is 15 amino acids. CDR1 MNHEY and CDR2 SVGEGT come from the germline V gene. J was trimmed by 4 bases and V by 6 bases; bases with no gene match: 6. CDR3 DNA sequence: TGTGCCAGCAGCCCTAGCGGGGGAATATACAATGAGCAGTTCTTC. Translation: CASSPSGGIYNEQFF.

The sample holds many counts of this clonotype. The V gene is TRBV7-2, the J gene TRBJ1-2; a weak D match, TRBD1 (5 bases). The CDR3 loop spans 16 amino acids. CDR1 is SGHTA, CDR2 FQGNSA, per germline. Trimming took 7 bases from V and 4 from J, leaving 22 bases between them. The DNA for the CDR3 is TGTGCCAGCATCTCCATGACAGCCGCCGTTTTCTATGGCTACACCTTC. As protein: CASISMTAAVFYGYTF.

This clonotype was counted ten times or more. The chain has TRBV20-1 and TRBJ1-5, with no clear D. Germline CDR1 is DFQATT and CDR2 is SNEGSKA (reference sequence). CDR3 size: 14 residues. Trimming cost V 0 bases and J 7 bases, with 13 bases left between them. The CDR3 DNA sequence: TGCAGTGCTAGAGATCTGACCTGGGAACAGCCCCAGCATTTT. Its protein is CSARDLTWEQPQHF.

The sample holds many counts of this clonotype. The rearrangement links TRBV10-3 to TRBJ2-7; D not certain. The CDR3 covers 16 residues. V was trimmed by 5 bases and J by 4 bases, leaving 21 bases between them. Germline V CDR1 and CDR2: ENHRY, SYGVKD. DNA of the CDR3: TGTGCCATCAGTCCTTCCTCGGTGACACCCCAATACGAGCAGTACTTC. Translating it yields CAISPSSVTPQYEQYF.

In its sample, this clonotype was seen once. The V gene is TRBV6-2 or TRBV6-3, the J gene TRBJ2-1; TRBD1 might be the D (6 bases). Germline V gene sequence: CDR1 MNHEY, CDR2 SVGEGT. Trimming took off 6 bases at V and 1 base at J, with 16 bases between the two ends. This CDR3 comprises 16 residues. The CDR3 sequence is CASSPRTVPSYNEQFF. The DNA for the CDR3 is TGTGCCAGCAGCCCACGGACAGTGCCATCCTACAATGAGCAGTTCTTC.

This clonotype was seen ten or more times. The genes are TRBV12-3 or TRBV12-4 and TRBJ2-2; the D gene is possibly TRBD2 (6 bases). Trimming removed 6 bases at V and 7 bases at J, with 6 bases between. This CDR3 is built from 11 residues. The DNA of the CDR3 is TGTGCCAGCAGGGAGGGCGGGGAGCTGTTTTTT. Translation: CASREGGELFF.

This clonotype was recorded many times. This sequence joins TRBV4-3 and TRBJ1-2, with 9 bases identical to TRBD1. The V gene's germline CDR1 is LGHNA and CDR2 YSLEER. The CDR3 runs 15 residues. Trimming took 1 base from V and 7 from J; bases not matched to a gene: 7. CDR3 sequence reads: CASSQVSGTGPGYTF. DNA for the CDR3: TGCGCCAGCAGCCAAGTTTCTGGGACAGGGCCTGGCTACACCTTC.

This clonotype was seen repeatedly, ten times or more. The J gene is TRBJ1-1, the V gene TRBV6-2 or TRBV6-3; the D gene is possibly TRBD1 (6 bases). Germline lookup yields CDR1 MNHEY and CDR2 SVGEGT. V dropped 4 bases and J dropped 6 bases, with 18 bases sitting between them. The CDR3 consists of 15 residues. The CDR3 DNA follows: TGTGCCAGCAGTTTTCCACATCAGGGGACTGCTGAAGCTTTCTTT. Protein sequence: CASSFPHQGTAEAFF.

The chain combines TRBV29-1 with TRBJ2-7; 7 nucleotides agree with TRBD1. The CDR3 sequence is 13 residues long. The germline CDR1 and CDR2 sequences are SQVTM and ANQGSEA. V was clipped by 4 bases and J by 5 bases; unmatched bases: 8. The chain's CDR3 is CSVGETGFHEQYF. The CDR3 nucleotides are TGCAGCGTTGGTGAGACAGGGTTTCACGAGCAGTACTTC.

This clonotype has at least ten counts. The V call is TRBV7-2, the J call TRBJ1-1; D not resolved. CDR3 size: 13 residues. CDR1 SGHTA and CDR2 FQGNSA come from the germline V gene. Trimming took 6 bases from V and 5 from J, leaving 13 bases between them. CDR3 protein: CASSFSEVTEAFF. The CDR3 DNA follows: TGTGCCAGCAGTTTCTCGGAGGTAACTGAAGCTTTCTTT.

This chain uses TRBV9 with TRBJ1-2; D may be TRBD1 (5 bases). The CDR3 loop spans 13 amino acids. V lost 2 bases and J 8 bases, leaving 13 bases between the germline ends. Germline V gene data show CDR1 as SGDLS and CDR2 as YYNGEE. CDR3 nucleotide sequence: TGTGCCAGCAGCGTGAAAGTTGGGGGAGGCTACACCTTC. It specifies CASSVKVGGGYTF.

In its sample, this clonotype was seen a few times. The chain has TRBV20-1 and TRBJ2-7; D possibly uses TRBD1 or TRBD2 (5 bases each). CDR1 and CDR2 (germline): DFQATT, SNEGSKA (reference sequence). V was clipped by 7 bases and J by 1 base, with 17 bases between them. The CDR3 length is 14 residues. This CDR3 reads CSVSVGTPSYEQYF. CDR3 sequence (DNA): TGCAGTGTCAGCGTGGGGACGCCTTCCTACGAGCAGTACTTC.

About this clonotype itself: At one end the junction does not follow the germline gene, possibly because of a read error. This chain links TRBV5-1 with TRBJ2-1; D is undetermined. The germline V gene encodes CDR1 SGHRS and CDR2 YFSETQ. CDR3 length: 11 amino acids. The CDR3 protein is CAGSFYNEQFF. CDR3 nucleotides: TGCGCCGGCAGCTTTTACAATGAGCAGTTCTTC.

This clonotype was counted at least ten times. In DNA form, the CDR3 reads TGTGCCAGCAGCTTAACCCCCGGAAACACCATATATTTT. This codes for CASSLTPGNTIYF. The chain couples TRBV7-8 to TRBJ1-3; D unclear. The CDR3 runs 13 residues. Trimming removed 2 bases from V and 4 bases from J, with 6 bases in between. In germline, CDR1 is SGHVS, CDR2 FQNEAQ.

The chain is built from TRBV6-5 and TRBJ2-7; D not certain. With 2 bases removed from V and 1 base from J, the gap between germline ends came to 9 bases. The CDR3 totals 14 residues. In germline, CDR1 is MNHEY, CDR2 SVGAGI. CDR3 coding DNA: TGTGCCAGCAGTTACAGGGCTAATTCCTACGAGCAGTACTTC. Encoded protein: CASSYRANSYEQYF.

The rearrangement joins TRBV20-1 to TRBJ1-2; D gene ambiguous. Germline lookup yields CDR1 DFQATT and CDR2 SNEGSKA (reference sequence). V was shortened by 0 bases and J by 1 base, with 12 bases between the two germline ends. The CDR3 is 15 residues long. The CDR3 DNA is TGCAGTGCTAGAGAGGCGGGATCAGTTAACTATGGCTACACCTTC. Its translation is CSAREAGSVNYGYTF.

This clonotype came up many times. The rearrangement uses TRBV12-3 or TRBV12-4 and TRBJ2-4; D remains unclear. This CDR3 has 13 residues. V lost 2 bases, J lost 9 bases, and 11 bases lay in between. CDR3 sequence (DNA): TGTGCCAGCAGTTTACAGGCGCAGGCCATTCAGTACTTC. Residues: CASSLQAQAIQYF.

In this sample, this clonotype turned up many times. This chain uses TRBV20-1 with TRBJ2-1; TRBD1 is a possible D gene (5 bases). V was pared by 0 bases and J by 7 bases, with 10 bases between. Germline CDR1 reads DFQATT; CDR2 reads SNEGSKA (reference sequence). The CDR3 length is 13 residues. The CDR3 DNA reads as TGCAGTGCTAGAGATGGCAGGGATAATGAGCAGTTCTTC. Residues: CSARDGRDNEQFF.

Many counts were recorded for this clonotype. The V gene is TRBV20-1, the J gene TRBJ2-1; tentatively, D is TRBD1 (6 bases). The germline gives CDR1 DFQATT, CDR2 SNEGSKA (reference sequence). The CDR3 totals 12 residues. The V gene lost 4 bases and the J gene lost 7 bases, with 11 bases spanning the gap. The CDR3 region is CSANKDRNEQFF. In nucleotides, the CDR3 is TGCAGTGCTAACAAGGACAGAAATGAGCAGTTCTTC.

The chain has TRBV6-2 or TRBV6-3 and TRBJ2-3; 8 bases align to TRBD1. After removal of 4 bases from V and 2 bases from J, the junction contained 11 bases not matched to a gene. The CDR3 is made up of 17 amino acids. Germline CDR1 MNHEY, CDR2 SVGEGT. The CDR3 bases are TGTGCCAGCAGTTCGCAATTGACAGGGGACTTCACAGATACGCAGTATTTT. This sequence encodes CASSSQLTGDFTDTQYF.

V and J are TRBV19 and TRBJ2-1; 12 bases fit TRBD2. Germline V gives CDR1 LNHDA, CDR2 SQIVND (reference sequence). Unmatched junction bases numbered 8, after V lost 5 bases and J lost 3 bases. This CDR3 contains 17 residues. The DNA for the CDR3 is TGTGCCAGTAGTCCCTGGACTAGCGGGGTCTACTACAATGAGCAGTTCTTC. Translating it yields CASSPWTSGVYYNEQFF.

This clonotype was detected ten times or more. The chain employs TRBV7-6 and TRBJ2-5; TRBD1 is a possible D gene (7 bases). This CDR3 is built from 16 residues. Germline V gene lookup returns CDR1 SGHVS and CDR2 FNYEAQ. V was trimmed by 0 bases and J by 5 bases, leaving 16 bases between them. The CDR3 coding sequence is TGTGCCAGCAGCTTAGCAAGACAGGGTAGCGGCGAGACCCAGTACTTC. Encoded protein: CASSLARQGSGETQYF.

A note on this clonotype: This may stem from a read error, because a much larger clone lies one nucleotide away. This sequence joins TRBV9 and TRBJ1-2; D is possibly TRBD1 (5 bases). With 5 bases removed from V and 3 bases from J, the gap between germline ends came to 17 bases. Germline V lookup: CDR1 SGDLS, CDR2 YYNGEE. The CDR3 consists of 15 residues. The CDR3 region is CASSFDATADYGYTF. The CDR3 nucleotides read TGTGCCAGCAGTTTCGACGCGACAGCCGACTATGGCTACACCTTC. Variable domain in full (rest from reference TRBV9 and TRBJ1-2): DSGVTQTPKHLITATGQRVTLRCSPRSGDLSVYWYQQSLDQGLQFLIQYYNGEERAKGNILERFSAQQFPDLHSELNLSSLELGDSALYFCASSFDATADYGYTFGSGTRLTVV.

This clonotype was counted ten times or more. CDR3 nucleotides: TGTGCCAGCAGCGGAGACAGGGGAACTGAAGCTTTCTTT. Its protein product is CASSGDRGTEAFF. This chain joins TRBV2 and TRBJ1-1; 8 nucleotides agree with TRBD1. Trimming removed 6 bases from V and 5 bases from J; junction bases left unmatched: 5. From germline, CDR1 is SNHLY and CDR2 FYNNEI. This CDR3 spans 13 amino acids.

This clonotype was detected many times. This chain links TRBV10-3 with TRBJ2-1, with 9 bases that match TRBD1. Germline assignment: CDR1 ENHRY and CDR2 SYGVKD. The trim removed 11 bases at V and 6 bases at J, leaving 11 bases unmatched. This CDR3 contains 14 residues. The CDR3 DNA reads as TGTGCCGTCCTACAGGGGGCGGTTGGCAATGAGCAGTTCTTC. This sequence encodes CAVLQGAVGNEQFF.

This clonotype was observed at least ten times. The rearrangement joins TRBV7-2 to TRBJ2-7, with TRBD1 matching 7 bases. The V gene's germline CDR1 is SGHTA and CDR2 FQGNSA. The CDR3 length is 14 residues. V shed 3 bases, J shed 6 bases, and the junction held 8 bases outside the gene matches. The CDR3 here is CASSFSGTASEQYF. The CDR3 nucleotides read TGTGCCAGCAGCTTTTCCGGGACAGCCAGCGAGCAGTACTTC.